These T cell receptor beta chains were read from a single sample in a study of shared clonotypes between healthy human individuals. Profiled with immunoSEQ multiplex PCR; TCRdb holds only in-frame clones, not every one. The profile shows hundreds of thousands of clones, 72% of them singletons. Material for sequencing was memory CD4+ T cells sorted from blood. These receptors all come from a woman younger than 45 in good health. The CDR3 runs from the conserved cysteine through the conserved F or W. The order of the fields is CDR3 length, V gene, D gene, CDR3 protein. The D gene is left open where the match is weak.

cdr3_length: 15
v_call: TRBV5-4
d_call: -
cdr3_aa: CASSQDRGPTDTQYF

cdr3_length: 15
v_call: TRBV4-1
d_call: -
cdr3_aa: CASSQGSMILGGYTF

cdr3_length: 12
v_call: TRBV30
d_call: -
cdr3_aa: CVLDRRTYEQYF

cdr3_length: 14
v_call: TRBV27
d_call: -
cdr3_aa: CASSPQSLNTEAFF

cdr3_length: 11
v_call: TRBV28
d_call: -
cdr3_aa: CASSLDQPQHF

cdr3_length: 12
v_call: TRBV29-1
d_call: TRBD2
cdr3_aa: CSVGASGIEQYF

cdr3_length: 13
v_call: TRBV19
d_call: -
cdr3_aa: CASSATGLYGYTF

cdr3_length: 15
v_call: TRBV2
d_call: TRBD2
cdr3_aa: CASSELLAAKNEQFF

cdr3_length: 15
v_call: TRBV30
d_call: TRBD1
cdr3_aa: CAWNRDRGSKNIQYF

cdr3_length: 14
v_call: TRBV18
d_call: -
cdr3_aa: CASSPVPEPDTQYF

cdr3_length: 14
v_call: TRBV7-3
d_call: -
cdr3_aa: CASSLTGFTDTQYF

cdr3_length: 14
v_call: TRBV28
d_call: TRBD2
cdr3_aa: CASSGTTKYNEQFF

cdr3_length: 16
v_call: TRBV7-6
d_call: -
cdr3_aa: CASSPGGGNVAYEQYF

cdr3_length: 16
v_call: TRBV6-5
d_call: -
cdr3_aa: CASSYSNRVAGNTIYF

cdr3_length: 15
v_call: TRBV18
d_call: TRBD1
cdr3_aa: CASSLDRARLYEQYF

cdr3_length: 21
v_call: TRBV9
d_call: TRBD2
cdr3_aa: CASSPPASAGVLRLRENEQFF

cdr3_length: 16
v_call: TRBV19
d_call: TRBD2
cdr3_aa: CASSTHRLADNNEQFF

cdr3_length: 18
v_call: TRBV28
d_call: -
cdr3_aa: CATVYYLRGNANTGELFF

cdr3_length: 15
v_call: TRBV27
d_call: -
cdr3_aa: CASSLGSGLTYEQYF

cdr3_length: 13
v_call: TRBV5-1
d_call: -
cdr3_aa: CASSEGPSGIQYF

cdr3_length: 11
v_call: TRBV6-1
d_call: -
cdr3_aa: CARGDYNEQFF

cdr3_length: 11
v_call: TRBV20-1
d_call: -
cdr3_aa: CSALAWETQYF

cdr3_length: 15
v_call: TRBV5-1
d_call: TRBD2
cdr3_aa: CASSSGLAGVETQYF

cdr3_length: 14
v_call: TRBV5-8
d_call: TRBD2
cdr3_aa: CASGRELAENIQYF